This TCR beta chain came from a study of early T cells in non-severe SARS-CoV-2 infection. This clonotype was counted many times. Germline V gene lookup returns CDR1 LGHNA and CDR2 YSLEER. V was shortened by 4 bases and J by 9 bases, with 21 bases between the two germline ends. CDR3 length: 16 amino acids. TCRdb independently ran MiXCR on the 5' RACE reads; one entry per CDR3 protein. The sample carries some 64,000 distinct CDR3 sequences, more than 8% recorded once. V usage is TRBV4-3 and J usage is TRBJ1-4; D is perhaps TRBD1 (6 bases). The TCR originated in an adult who was a healthcare worker with PCR-confirmed SARS-CoV-2 infection or an uninfected control (not recorded which). This sample comprised whole blood, obtained at baseline. The CDR3 DNA sequence: TGCGCCAGCAGCCTAACAGGACAGCCATTCCCCCAAAAACTGTTTTTT. Translating gives CASSLTGQPFPQKLFF.